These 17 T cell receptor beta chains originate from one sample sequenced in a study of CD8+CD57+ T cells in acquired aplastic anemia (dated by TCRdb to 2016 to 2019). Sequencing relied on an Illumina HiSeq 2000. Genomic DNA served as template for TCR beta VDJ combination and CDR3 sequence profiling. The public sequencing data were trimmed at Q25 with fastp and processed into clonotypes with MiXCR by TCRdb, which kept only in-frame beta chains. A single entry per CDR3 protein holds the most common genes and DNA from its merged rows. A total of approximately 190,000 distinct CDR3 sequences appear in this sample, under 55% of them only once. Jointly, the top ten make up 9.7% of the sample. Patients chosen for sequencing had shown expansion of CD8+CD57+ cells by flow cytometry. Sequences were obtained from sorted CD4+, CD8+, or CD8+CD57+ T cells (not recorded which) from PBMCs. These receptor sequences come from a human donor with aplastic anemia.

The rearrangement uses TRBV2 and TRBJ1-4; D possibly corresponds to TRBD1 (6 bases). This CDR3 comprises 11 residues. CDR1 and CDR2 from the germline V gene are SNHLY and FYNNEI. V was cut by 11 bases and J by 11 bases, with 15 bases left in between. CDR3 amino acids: CAGLSGEKLFF. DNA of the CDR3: TGTGCCGGCCTTTCAGGGGAGAAACTGTTTTTT.

CDR3 sequence: CASSAMGQGTETQYF. CDR3 in DNA: TGTGCCAGCAGCGCGATGGGACAGGGTACAGAGACCCAGTACTTC. The chain joins TRBV9 to TRBJ2-5; 9 bases line up with TRBD1. Germline CDR1 SGDLS, CDR2 YYNGEE. The CDR3 has 15 amino acids. After removal of 3 bases from V and 4 bases from J, the junction contained 7 bases not matched to a gene. Full variable domain (remainder filled in from reference TRBV9 and TRBJ2-5): DSGVTQTPKHLITATGQRVTLRCSPRSGDLSVYWYQQSLDQGLQFLIQYYNGEERAKGNILERFSAQQFPDLHSELNLSSLELGDSALYFCASSAMGQGTETQYFGPGTRLLVL.

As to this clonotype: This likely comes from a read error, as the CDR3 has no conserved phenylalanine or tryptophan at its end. For the CDR3, the DNA is TGCGCCAGCAGTCCGAGCGTTGGGGCCACCGAGCAGTACTCC. Protein product: CASSPSVGATEQYS. This rearrangement joins TRBV5-1 to TRBJ2-7, with a tentative D call TRBD1 (5 bases). The CDR3 totals 14 residues. The germline CDR1 and CDR2 sequences are SGHRS and YFSETQ. V gave up 5 bases and J gave up 6 bases, with 18 bases separating them.

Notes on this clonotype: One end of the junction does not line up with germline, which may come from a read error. The CDR3 coding sequence is TGCGGTGCCTCCCTTGGCATATTGAACACTGAAGCTTTCTTT. Translating it yields CGASLGILNTEAFF. The chain couples TRBV20-1 to TRBJ1-1; the D is unclear. Germline V lookup: CDR1 DFQATT, CDR2 SNEGSKA (reference sequence). The CDR3 length is 14 residues.

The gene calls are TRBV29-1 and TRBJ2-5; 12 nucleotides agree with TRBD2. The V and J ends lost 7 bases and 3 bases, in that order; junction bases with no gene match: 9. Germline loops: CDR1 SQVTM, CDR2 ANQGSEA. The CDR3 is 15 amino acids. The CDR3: CSAVSSGGGEETQYF. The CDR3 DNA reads TGCAGCGCTGTTTCTAGCGGGGGGGGGGAAGAGACCCAGTACTTC.

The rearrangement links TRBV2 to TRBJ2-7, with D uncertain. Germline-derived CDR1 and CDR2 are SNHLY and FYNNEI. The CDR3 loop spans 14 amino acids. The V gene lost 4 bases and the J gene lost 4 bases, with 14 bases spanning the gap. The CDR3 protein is CASSGLYQEYEQYF. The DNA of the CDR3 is TGTGCCAGCAGTGGATTATATCAGGAATACGAGCAGTACTTC.

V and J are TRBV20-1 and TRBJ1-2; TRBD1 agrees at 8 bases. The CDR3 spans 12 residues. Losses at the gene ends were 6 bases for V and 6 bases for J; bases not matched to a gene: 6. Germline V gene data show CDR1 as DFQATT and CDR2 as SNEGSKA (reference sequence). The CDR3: CSATDRANGYTF. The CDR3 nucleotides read TGCAGTGCAACGGACAGGGCCAATGGCTACACCTTC.

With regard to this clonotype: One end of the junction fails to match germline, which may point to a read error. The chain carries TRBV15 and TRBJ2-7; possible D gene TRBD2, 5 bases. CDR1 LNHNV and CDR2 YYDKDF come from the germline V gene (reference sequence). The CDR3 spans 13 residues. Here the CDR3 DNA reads TGCGCCACCAGCGGAGACCTCTTCGGTGAGCAGTACTTC. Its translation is CATSGDLFGEQYF.

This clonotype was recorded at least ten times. This CDR3 is CSARQGYGYTF. DNA of the CDR3: TGCAGTGCTAGACAGGGCTATGGCTACACCTTC. The chain has TRBV20-1 and TRBJ1-2, with D possibly matching TRBD1 (5 bases). Trimming removed 2 bases at V and 4 bases at J, with 5 bases between. Germline-derived CDR1 and CDR2 are DFQATT and SNEGSKA (reference sequence). The CDR3 is made up of 11 amino acids.

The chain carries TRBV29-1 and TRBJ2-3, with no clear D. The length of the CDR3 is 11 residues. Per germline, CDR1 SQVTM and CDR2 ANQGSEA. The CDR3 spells CSDPGTDTQYF. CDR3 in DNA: TGCAGTGACCCGGGCACAGATACGCAGTATTTT.

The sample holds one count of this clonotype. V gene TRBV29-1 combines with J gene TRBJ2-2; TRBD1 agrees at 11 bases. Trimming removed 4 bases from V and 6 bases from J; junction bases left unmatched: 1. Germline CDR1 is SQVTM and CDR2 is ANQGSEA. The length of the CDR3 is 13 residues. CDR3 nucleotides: TGCAGCGTTGGGGGACAGGGGGCCGGGGAGCTGTTTTTT. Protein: CSVGGQGAGELFF.

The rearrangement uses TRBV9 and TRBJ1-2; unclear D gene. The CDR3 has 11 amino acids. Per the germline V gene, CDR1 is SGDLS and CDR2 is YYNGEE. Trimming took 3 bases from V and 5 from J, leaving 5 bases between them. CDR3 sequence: CASSGRYGYTF. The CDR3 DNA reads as TGTGCCAGCAGCGGAAGATATGGCTACACCTTC.

The CDR3 region has the DNA TGTGCCAGCAGCTTGGGACAGCTCTACGAGCAGTACTTC. Amino acid sequence: CASSLGQLYEQYF. The rearrangement links TRBV7-8 to TRBJ2-7, with 7 bases lining up with TRBD1. The CDR3 has 13 residues. Germline-derived CDR1 and CDR2 are SGHVS and FQNEAQ. J gave up 3 bases and V 3 bases, and 2 bases lay outside the gene matches.

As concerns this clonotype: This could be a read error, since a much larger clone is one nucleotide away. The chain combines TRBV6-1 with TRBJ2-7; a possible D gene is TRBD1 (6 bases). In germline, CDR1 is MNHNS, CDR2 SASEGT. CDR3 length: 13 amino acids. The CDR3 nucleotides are TGTACCAGCACTAACAGGGTCCACTACGAGCAGTACTTC. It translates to CTSTNRVHYEQYF.

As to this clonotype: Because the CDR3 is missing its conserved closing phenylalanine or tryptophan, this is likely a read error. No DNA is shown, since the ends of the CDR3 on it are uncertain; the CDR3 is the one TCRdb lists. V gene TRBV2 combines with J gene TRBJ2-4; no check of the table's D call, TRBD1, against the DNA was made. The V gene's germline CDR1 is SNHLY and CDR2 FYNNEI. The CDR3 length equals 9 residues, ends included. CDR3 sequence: CASIRDSGG.

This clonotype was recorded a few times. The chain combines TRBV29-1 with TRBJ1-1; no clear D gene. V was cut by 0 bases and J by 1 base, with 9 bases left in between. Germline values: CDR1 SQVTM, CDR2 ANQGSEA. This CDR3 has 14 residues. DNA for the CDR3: TGCAGCGTTGAAGATACGTCGGGGAACACTGAAGCTTTCTTT. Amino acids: CSVEDTSGNTEAFF.

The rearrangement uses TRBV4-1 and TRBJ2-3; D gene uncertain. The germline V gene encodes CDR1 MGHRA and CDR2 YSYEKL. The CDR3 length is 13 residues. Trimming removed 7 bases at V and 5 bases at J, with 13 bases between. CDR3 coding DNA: TGCGCCAGCACCACAAGGAAAGGAGATACGCAGTATTTT. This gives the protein CASTTRKGDTQYF.